This T cell receptor (beta chain) was observed in a study of Ad26.COV2.S vaccination and SARS-CoV-2 variants. Study findings and constraints: Reports say spike-specific CD8+ and CD4+ T cell responses covered substantial breadth after vaccination.

V lost 5 bases, J lost 2 bases, and 7 bases lay in between. The CDR3 has 13 residues. Germline CDR1 SEHNR, CDR2 FQNEAQ (reference sequence). Assay: immunoSEQ multiplex PCR; the TCRdb copy retains only in-frame clones and omits some. The sample shows 300,000 to 450,000 clones, approximately 81% of them seen only once. For this clone: Its specificity is unknown.

Regarding treatment: around 19 received Ad26.COV2.S at low or high dose, single or two shots; about 5 received placebo; per-sample allocation not given. Day 63 after the first injection of vaccine or placebo was the sampling time. The vaccine antigen was prefusion-stabilized Wuhan SARS-CoV-2 spike. The TCR originated in a person between 18 and 60 years old who received the Ad26.COV2.S COVID-19 vaccine or a placebo. The material was peripheral blood, obtained in a trial of Ad26.COV2.S vaccine versus placebo. This rearrangement joins TRBV7-9 to TRBJ1-3, with D perhaps matching TRBD1 (5 bases). This CDR3 is CASSGGTGNTIYF. The CDR3, as DNA: TGTGCCAGCAGCGGGGGAACTGGAAACACCATATATTTT.